This T cell receptor beta chain derives from a study of cytomegalovirus exposure and HLA in healthy donors. Study-wide context: The platform used for the 120 validation repertoires matched that of the roughly 700 first-cohort repertoires, a later analysis reported.

Data came from immunoSEQ multiplex PCR; TCRdb stores just in-frame clones and leaves some out. The sample has 150,000 to 200,000 clones, 84% seen once. Study-wide findings and caveats: Reportedly, diagnosis of cytomegalovirus status by the classifier showed high specificity and sensitivity. Cytomegalovirus-associated status was assigned to some 180 TCR beta chains.

The V end was cut by 7 bases, the J end by 6 bases, with 16 bases between. Germline assignment: CDR1 SNHLY and CDR2 FYNNEI. The CDR3 runs 15 residues. Notes on this clone: Its target is not known.

The chain is built from TRBV2 and TRBJ1-6; no firm D call. Sequenced sample: PBMCs. The receptor comes from a woman aged 18-29 years in good health and CMV-seropositive. The CDR3: CASMADLGSNSPLHF. In nucleotides, the CDR3 is TGTGCCAGCATGGCGGACTTAGGGAGTAATTCACCCCTCCACTTT.